The rows below give T cell receptor beta chains drawn from one sample of a study of cytomegalovirus exposure and HLA in healthy donors. Clones were read by immunoSEQ multiplex PCR, and TCRdb kept only the in-frame ones, dropping some. This sample has some 140,000 clones, with 80% found just once. Sample: PBMCs. The receptor source for this set is a man between 25 and 39 years old in good health and CMV-seronegative. The CDR3 runs from the conserved cysteine through the conserved F or W. The D gene is left open where the match is weak. A clone size is listed for some rows: how often the clone was seen (once, few, many), or a class if it is expanded.

abundance	d_gene	j_gene	v_gene	CDR3nt	CDR3aa
NA	TRBD1	TRBJ1-1	TRBV19	TGTGCCAGCCAGGTCCGGGACAGGGGGTTCTCCGAAGCTTTCTTT	CASQVRDRGFSEAFF
NA	NA	TRBJ2-7	TRBV28	TGTGCCAGCAGACTAAACCTCTACGAGCAGTACTTC	CASRLNLYEQYF
NA	NA	TRBJ2-7	TRBV6-5	TGTGCCAGCAGTTATCGGACAAGGGGATACGAGCAGTACTTC	CASSYRTRGYEQYF
few	TRBD1	TRBJ1-2	TRBV5-6	TGTGCCAGCAGCTTGGTGGACAGGGGGGGAACCTATGGCTACACCTTC	CASSLVDRGGTYGYTF
NA	TRBD1	TRBJ1-2	TRBV30	TGTGCCTGGAGCGTCAAGGGACAGCTTTATGGCTACACCTTC	CAWSVKGQLYGYTF
NA	TRBD2	TRBJ2-1	TRBV15	TGTGCCACCAGCAGAGATTATGGACTAGATGCTGAGCAGTTCTTC	CATSRDYGLDAEQFF
NA	TRBD1	TRBJ2-7	TRBV6-5	TGTGCCAGCAGACCCGGGACAGGGGGTTTGTACGAGCAGTACTTC	CASRPGTGGLYEQYF
NA	TRBD1	TRBJ2-7	TRBV7-2	TGTGCCAGCAGCTTAGGGCAGGGGGCGTACGAGCAGTACTTC	CASSLGQGAYEQYF
once	NA	TRBJ2-5	TRBV7-2	TGTGCCAGCAGCTGGCGGGCAGCAACACAAGAGACCCAGTACTTC	CASSWRAATQETQYF
few	TRBD1	TRBJ1-1	TRBV19	TGTGCCAGTAGTGCTAGTCCCAATCAGGGGGCTAACACTGAAGCTTTCTTT	CASSASPNQGANTEAFF
NA	NA	TRBJ1-2	TRBV28	TGTGCCAGTCTCAACCCGTCAGGGGATTACACCTTC	CASLNPSGDYTF
NA	NA	TRBJ2-1	TRBV29-1	TGCAGCGATAGAGGTTTGGGTGTACGGTACAATGAGCAGTTCTTC	CSDRGLGVRYNEQFF
NA	NA	TRBJ2-1	TRBV7-9	TGTGCCAGCAGCTTGGAGAGAGAGCAGTTCTTC	CASSLEREQFF
NA	TRBD1	TRBJ1-5	TRBV28	TGTGCCAGCAGTAGAGGGACAGGGGGCAATCAGCCCCAGCATTTT	CASSRGTGGNQPQHF
NA	TRBD1	TRBJ1-2	TRBV5-6	TGTGCCAGCAGCCTCCGACAGGGGGCCCCCCCCTTCTTC	CASSLRQGAPPFF
NA	TRBD2	TRBJ2-2	TRBV11-3	TGTGCCAGCAGCACGGGACTAGCGGGAGTTGGCGGGGAGCTGTTTTTT	CASSTGLAGVGGELFF
few	TRBD1	TRBJ1-4	TRBV28	TGTGCCAGCAGGGACAGGGGTGGCGAAAAACTGTTTTTT	CASRDRGGEKLFF
NA	NA	TRBJ2-7	TRBV18	TGTGCCAGCTCACCGGGCTCCCGGTCCCAGCAGTACTTC	CASSPGSRSQQYF
NA	TRBD1	TRBJ2-3	TRBV7-9	TGTGCCAGCAGCCGGGACAGGGGCACAGATACGCAGTATTTT	CASSRDRGTDTQYF
NA	NA	TRBJ1-1	TRBV18	TGTGCCAGCTCCACAGAAATGAACACTGAAGCTTTCTTT	CASSTEMNTEAFF
NA	TRBD2	TRBJ2-3	TRBV7-9	TGTGCCAGCAAAAGACTAGCGGGAGAACCAGATACGCAGTATTTT	CASKRLAGEPDTQYF
NA	NA	TRBJ1-5	TRBV28	TGTGCCAGCAGTTGGGTGGGCGCCAATCAGCCCCAGCATTTT	CASSWVGANQPQHF
NA	NA	TRBJ1-4	TRBV19	TGTGCCAGTAGTATTCACCGGGGGGATGAAAAACTGTTTTTT	CASSIHRGDEKLFF
NA	TRBD1	TRBJ1-4	TRBV7-2	TGTGCCAGCAGCTTAGTGGCAGGGGGTGGGGAAAAACTGTTTTTT	CASSLVAGGGEKLFF
NA	TRBD1	TRBJ2-7	TRBV29-1	TGCAGCGTTGAAGATCCACAGGGGGCCTACGAGCAGTACTTC	CSVEDPQGAYEQYF
NA	NA	TRBJ2-7	TRBV6-1	TGTGCCAGCAGTCGGAGCCACGAGCAGTACTTC	CASSRSHEQYF
NA	NA	TRBJ1-2	TRBV5-4	TGTGCCAGCAGCTTGGTGGGGGGTAGTGGCTACACCTTC	CASSLVGGSGYTF
NA	NA	TRBJ2-7	TRBV11-2	TGTGCCAGCAGCTTGTATTCCTACGAGCAGTACTTC	CASSLYSYEQYF
NA	NA	TRBJ2-2	TRBV7-2	TGTGCCAGCAGCTTGGGACAAATCACCGGGGAGCTGTTTTTT	CASSLGQITGELFF
NA	NA	TRBJ2-6	TRBV5-4	TGTGCCAGCAGCTTCGGAGGAGTCTCCTCTGGGGCCAACGTCCTGACTTTC	CASSFGGVSSGANVLTF
once	NA	TRBJ2-5	TRBV5-1	TGCGCCAGCAGCTTGCACAGGGCCGAGACCCAGTACTTC	CASSLHRAETQYF
NA	NA	TRBJ2-7	TRBV5-8	TGTGCCAGCAGCTTGATCCAGGACTACGAGCAGTACTTC	CASSLIQDYEQYF
NA	NA	TRBJ1-1	TRBV6-1	TGTGCCAGCAGTGAATGGCAGGGGAAAGCTTTCTTT	CASSEWQGKAFF
NA	TRBD2	TRBJ2-1	TRBV7-2	TGTGCCAGCAGTTCTCGGGGGGGTAATGAGCAGTTCTTC	CASSSRGGNEQFF
NA	TRBD1	TRBJ2-5	TRBV5-1	TGCGCCAGCAGCCCGGGGGGACAGGGGATGTACTTC	CASSPGGQGMYF
NA	NA	TRBJ1-5	TRBV6-5	TGTGCCAGCAGTTACTCAGGGGATCAGCCCCAGCATTTT	CASSYSGDQPQHF
NA	TRBD2	TRBJ2-3	TRBV5-8	TGTGCCAGCAGCTTGGGGGGACTAGCGGGAGCAGATACGCAGTATTTT	CASSLGGLAGADTQYF
NA	TRBD1	TRBJ1-2	TRBV27	TGTGCCAGCAGTGCCGGTACAGGGGATGGCTACACCTTC	CASSAGTGDGYTF
few	NA	TRBJ1-2	TRBV5-1	TGCGCCAGCAGCGCGGGACTGAATGATGGCTACACCTTC	CASSAGLNDGYTF
NA	TRBD2	TRBJ2-2	TRBV27	TGTGCCAGCTCCGGGACTAGCGAGATAACCGGGGAGCTGTTTTTT	CASSGTSEITGELFF